Presented here are 6 T cell receptor beta chains from one specimen sequenced in a study of blood T cell repertoires in COVID-19. The data were produced by immunoSEQ multiplex PCR, yet TCRdb's version contains in-frame clones alone and is incomplete. This table has hundreds of thousands of clones, about nine tenths appearing once. The material sequenced was PBMCs or T cells enriched from blood (not recorded which). The receptors were gathered from a woman aged 40 to 50 with acute COVID-19.

There are a few counts of this clone. The chain is built from TRBV5-1 and TRBJ1-1, with 9 bases identical to TRBD1. CDR1 and CDR2 (germline): SGHRS, YFSETQ. The CDR3 runs 15 residues. V trimming: 4 bases; J trimming: 0 bases; junction bases outside the gene matches: 4. CDR3 loop: CASSDRDRVNTEAFF. DNA for the CDR3: TGCGCCAGCAGCGACCGGGACAGGGTGAACACTGAAGCTTTCTTT.

The chain links TRBV5-1 to TRBJ1-2, with D possibly being TRBD1 (5 bases). Germline values: CDR1 SGHRS, CDR2 YFSETQ. The CDR3 covers 15 residues. Between the trimmed V and J ends, which lost 0 bases and 0 bases, there was a span of 9 bases. As DNA, the CDR3 is TGCGCCAGCAGCTTGGGGGCAGGGACTAACTATGGCTACACCTTC. Translation: CASSLGAGTNYGYTF.

The genes are TRBV3-1 (or the pseudogene TRBV3-2) and TRBJ2-1; D possibly corresponds to TRBD2 (6 bases). V was cut by 6 bases and J by 0 bases, with 12 bases left in between. The CDR3 has 15 residues. CDR1 and CDR2 from the germline V gene are LGHDT and YNNKEL (reference sequence). This CDR3 reads CASRGGGDSYNEQFF. DNA for the CDR3: TGTGCCAGCAGAGGAGGCGGGGACTCCTACAATGAGCAGTTCTTC.

The CDR3 here is CASSSQRTGFYGYTF. In DNA, the CDR3 is TGTGCCAGCAGCTCCCAAAGGACAGGGTTCTATGGCTACACCTTC. The chain carries TRBV13 and TRBJ1-2, with TRBD1 matching over 8 bases. CDR1 and CDR2 from the germline V gene are PRHDT and FYEKMQ (reference sequence). There are 15 residues in the CDR3. Unmatched junction bases numbered 8, after V lost 4 bases and J lost 4 bases.

The chain is built from TRBV7-8 and TRBJ2-5; the D is unclear. Germline lookup yields CDR1 SGHVS and CDR2 FQNEAQ. Trimming pared 0 bases from V and 1 base from J, leaving 6 bases between. This CDR3 comprises 14 residues. The DNA of the CDR3 is TGTGCCAGCAGCTTAGCGGAGAGCCAAGAGACCCAGTACTTC. This sequence encodes CASSLAESQETQYF.

The chain links TRBV5-1 to TRBJ2-5; D is ambiguous. From germline, CDR1 is SGHRS and CDR2 YFSETQ. Trimming pared 4 bases from V and 3 bases from J, leaving 10 bases between. The CDR3 sequence is 13 residues long. CDR3 sequence (DNA): TGCGCCAGCAGCATCAACAGCAAAGAGACCCAGTACTTC. It specifies CASSINSKETQYF.